Listed below are T cell receptor beta chains from one sample, sequenced in a study of control samples from healthy donors and cancer patients. Only in-frame clones appear in the TCRdb table, and some are missing; sequencing was by immunoSEQ multiplex PCR. The sample yields 95,000 to 150,000 clones, approximately 89% seen once. The sequenced material came from blood. The receptors shown here come from a man between 40 and 49 years old in good health. CDR3s include the opening cysteine and the closing phenylalanine or tryptophan. Fields, in order: V gene, clone size, D gene, J gene, CDR3 DNA, CDR3 protein. A D gene is named only where the DNA matches it firmly. Size tells how often a clone was seen (once, few, many) or the class of an expanded clone, and some rows leave it out.

TRBV24-1,-,-,TRBJ1-4,TGTGCCACCAGTGAGGGGGGGACAAGCCAAAATGAAAAACTGTTTTTT,CATSEGGTSQNEKLFF
TRBV24-1,-,-,TRBJ2-4,TGTGCCACCAGTGATATAGCCAAAAACATTCAGTACTTC,CATSDIAKNIQYF
TRBV3-1/TRBV3-2,few,-,TRBJ1-6,TGTGCCAGCAGCCAGGGGCGCGGTTCACCCCTCCACTTT,CASSQGRGSPLHF
TRBV28,-,TRBD2,TRBJ2-5,TGTGCCAGCAGTTTGAGCGGGGGCGCAGAGACCCAGTACTTC,CASSLSGGAETQYF
TRBV3-1/TRBV3-2,-,-,TRBJ1-5,TGTGCCAGCAGCCAAGGGGGAAATAGCAATCAGCCCCAGCATTTT,CASSQGGNSNQPQHF
TRBV4-1,-,TRBD1,TRBJ2-3,TGCGCCAGCAGCCAGAGCTGGACAGGGGGCAGCAATCCGGATACGCAGTATTTT,CASSQSWTGGSNPDTQYF
TRBV7-3,once,TRBD1,TRBJ2-1,TGTGCCAGCAGCTCCTTCACCGGGACAGGGGGTGATGAGCAGTTCTTC,CASSSFTGTGGDEQFF
TRBV5-5,-,-,TRBJ2-7,TGTGCCAGCAGCTTTGGTGGTAGGGTCGGTGAGCAGTACTTC,CASSFGGRVGEQYF
TRBV9,-,-,TRBJ1-5,TGTGCCAGCAGCGTTCTATCTCAGTTGGGTCAGCCCCAGCATTTT,CASSVLSQLGQPQHF
TRBV9,-,-,TRBJ2-3,TGTGCCAGCAGCGGACAGATACTCACAGATACGCAGTATTTT,CASSGQILTDTQYF
TRBV6-6,-,-,TRBJ2-7,TGTGCCAGCAGTCAACAGGGAAGCTCCTACGAGCAGTACTTC,CASSQQGSSYEQYF
TRBV10-1,-,-,TRBJ2-3,TGCGCCAGCAGTGAACCTACGGACGGAATAAACACAGATACGCAGTATTTT,CASSEPTDGINTDTQYF
TRBV5-1,-,TRBD2,TRBJ2-1,TGCGCCAGCAGCTTGGCTAGCGGGGGGTCCTACAATGAGCAGTTCTTC,CASSLASGGSYNEQFF
TRBV4-2,-,-,TRBJ2-7,TGTGCCAGCAGCCAAGATTCTAGAACCCAATTGGGGAACGAGCAGTACTTC,CASSQDSRTQLGNEQYF
TRBV6-6,few,-,TRBJ1-5,TGTGCCAGTTCCAAGGAGAGGCAGCCCCAGCATTTT,CASSKERQPQHF
TRBV19,-,TRBD1,TRBJ2-7,TGTGCCAGTAGTGGGTCGGGACAGGGAGAATACGAGCAGTACTTC,CASSGSGQGEYEQYF
TRBV30,-,-,TRBJ1-6,TGTGCCTGGAGTGTTCGGGTGACAACAAATAATTCACCCCTCCACTTT,CAWSVRVTTNNSPLHF
TRBV6-2/TRBV6-3,-,-,TRBJ2-5,TGTGCCAGCAGCTCGACCGGGGGGCCCTATAGGACCCAGTACTTC,CASSSTGGPYRTQYF
TRBV27,few,-,TRBJ2-7,TGTGCCAGCAGTTTATCAGGGCCCACCTATGGGGAGCAGTACTTC,CASSLSGPTYGEQYF
TRBV4-3,-,-,TRBJ1-2,TGCGCCAGCAGCCAAGGTACAGCCCCGGGGGCCTATGGCTACACCTTC,CASSQGTAPGAYGYTF
TRBV4-1,-,TRBD2,TRBJ2-2,TGCGCCAGCAGCCAAGAAGCGGGGGGCCGCGTGGGGGAGCTGTTTTTT,CASSQEAGGRVGELFF
TRBV6-4,-,TRBD1,TRBJ1-2,TGTGCTACCAGGGGGGAACAGGTGGAGGGCTACACCTTC,CATRGEQVEGYTF
TRBV6-1,-,TRBD2,TRBJ2-2,TGTGCCATCTCGGGGGGGAACACCGGGGAGCTGTTTTTT,CAISGGNTGELFF
TRBV19,-,-,TRBJ2-7,TGTGCCAGTAGTGAACGGGACGAGACCACCCGCGAGCAGTACTTC,CASSERDETTREQYF
TRBV9,-,-,TRBJ1-1,TGTGCCAGCAGCGTAGGTCTTTTGTGGTCTGAAGCTTTCTTT,CASSVGLLWSEAFF
TRBV5-1,-,TRBD1,TRBJ1-2,TGCGCCAGCAGCCTCCGGGACAGGGATCCTCGGGGCTACACCTTC,CASSLRDRDPRGYTF
TRBV12-3/TRBV12-4,-,-,TRBJ1-2,TGTGCCAGCAGTAATTCTTATGGCTACACCTTC,CASSNSYGYTF
TRBV6-5,-,-,TRBJ1-1,TGTGCCAGCAGTTACGCTGGAGACACTGAAGCTTTCTTT,CASSYAGDTEAFF
TRBV6-4,many,TRBD2,TRBJ2-3,TGTGCCAGCAGTAGCGGGGGCACAGATACGCAGTATTTT,CASSSGGTDTQYF
TRBV7-9,-,TRBD1,TRBJ1-4,TGTGCCAGCAGCCAGAGAGGACAGGGTAATGAAAAACTGTTTTTT,CASSQRGQGNEKLFF
TRBV10-2,-,-,TRBJ1-6,TGCGCCAGCAGGCAGACAGTAGCCAATTCACCCCTCCACTTT,CASRQTVANSPLHF
TRBV5-1,few,-,TRBJ1-4,TGCGCCAGCAGCCGCAACTCTCAGGGGAGTAATGAAAAACTGTTTTTT,CASSRNSQGSNEKLFF
TRBV12-3/TRBV12-4,-,-,TRBJ2-3,TGTGCCAGCAGTATGCGGGCCACAGATACGCAGTATTTT,CASSMRATDTQYF
TRBV20-1,-,-,TRBJ1-2,TGCAGTGCTAGTGACGGGGGCTATGGCTACACCTTC,CSASDGGYGYTF
TRBV14,-,TRBD2,TRBJ2-3,TGTGCCAGCAGCCCTTGGACTAGCGGGGACACAGATACGCAGTATTTT,CASSPWTSGDTDTQYF
TRBV9,-,TRBD1,TRBJ1-6,TGTGCCAGCAGCCCGGAACCGGGACAGGGTTCACCCCTCCACTTT,CASSPEPGQGSPLHF
TRBV6-2/TRBV6-3,-,TRBD2,TRBJ2-1,TGTGCCAGCAGTCCAAGCGGGGGGGCCTACAATGAGCAGTTCTTC,CASSPSGGAYNEQFF
TRBV5-1,-,TRBD1,TRBJ2-2,TGCGCCACCCAACCGGGACAGGGATCCGGGGAGCTGTTTTTT,CATQPGQGSGELFF
TRBV14,-,TRBD1,TRBJ1-2,TGTGCCAGCAGCCAAGATCTTAGGGACAGGTCCACGGAGCTCTATGGCTACACCTTC,CASSQDLRDRSTELYGYTF
TRBV5-1,-,TRBD1,TRBJ1-2,TGCGCCAGCAGCCGGACAGGGGGCAACTATGGCTACACCTTC,CASSRTGGNYGYTF
TRBV2,-,-,TRBJ1-1,TGTGCCAGCAGTCTGAGGCAGGGCAGCACTGAAGCTTTCTTT,CASSLRQGSTEAFF
TRBV25-1,-,-,TRBJ2-2,TGTGCCAGCAGTGACCTGAACACCGGGGAGCTGTTTTTT,CASSDLNTGELFF
TRBV29-1,-,-,TRBJ2-5,TGCAGCGGGTGTAACCAAGAGACCCAGTACTTC,CSGCNQETQYF
TRBV19,-,-,TRBJ1-6,TGTGCCAGTAGTATGGGTACGGAAGGTCTCCACTTT,CASSMGTEGLHF
TRBV24-1,-,-,TRBJ1-2,TGTGCCATCTCCTATGGGCGCAGCTACACCTTC,CAISYGRSYTF
TRBV7-9,-,-,TRBJ1-2,TGTGCCAGCAGCCCTGACGGTAGGCCCCCCGGTGGCTACACCTTC,CASSPDGRPPGGYTF
TRBV4-3,-,-,TRBJ2-1,TGCGCCAGCAGCCAAGGAAACCCGTTAAATGAGCAGTTCTTC,CASSQGNPLNEQFF
TRBV7-3,-,TRBD2,TRBJ2-1,TGTGCCAGCAGCCCCAGCGGGGGGGCCTTGAATGAGCAGTTCTTC,CASSPSGGALNEQFF
TRBV11-2,-,TRBD2,TRBJ2-5,TGTGCCAGCAGCTCGGGACTAGCGGGGGGGGCCGCGGTGACCCAGTACTTC,CASSSGLAGGAAVTQYF